This section outlines one TCR beta chain sequence together with its context. There is no known antigen for this receptor. Within one base of it there is no much larger clone, and no base qualities were kept. CDR1 SSHAT and CDR2 FNYEAQ are derived from the germline V gene (reference sequence). The CDR3 holds 14 amino acids from the cysteine to the phenylalanine. The kept DNA is CDR3 alone, 42 bases in frame from the first base. For repertoire sequencing, TCR beta CDR3 regions were amplified from RNA transcripts. The first round was an RT-PCR using HTBI primers with the Qiagen OneStep RT-PCR kit, and this first round was followed by a second-round multiplex PCR, then size selection and purification. Sequencing of the libraries was carried out on an Illumina HiSeq2000 in paired-end mode with 100 bp reads. The authors processed their data as follows. Reads were processed with SOAPnuke, discarding reads with adapters, uncalled bases, mean Phred below 15, or no exact constant-primer or identifier match. High-quality paired reads were merged with COPE v1.2.5. Unique nucleotide sequences were defined as clonotypes and aligned to IMGT TRB V, D and J references using MiTCR v1.1. The analysis was limited to V-J combinations with a frequency above 0.0001, which together covered 99.2% of repertoires. For each V-J combination, a TCR clonal expansion and chaos score was defined as F50 clonal expansion divided by the chaos observed in the TCRdist matrix. Welch's t-statistics and random forest were used to reduce the features to 10 to 15 V-J combinations, which were then used as input to a naive Bayes classifier. The similarity between thyroid and blood repertoires was quantified using the Morisita-Horn index. The raw public data were reprocessed by TCRdb itself: fastp quality trimming at Q25, MiXCR clonotype calling, in-frame beta chains only. When rows share a CDR3 protein, they turn into one entry using the most common DNA and genes. The V and J calls and clone size come from TCRdb's table, not from the authors' own analysis. This sample gives around 520,000 distinct CDR3 sequences in total; 35% to 45% of them show up just once. The ten largest account for roughly 4% of the sample.

The sample is drawn from a study of Graves' ophthalmopathy and Graves' hyperthyroidism (dated by TCRdb to 2016 to 2019). Background for the entire study: A patient counted as having stable hyperthyroidism if there was no progression to ophthalmopathy within 18 months of follow-up. To tell Graves' ophthalmopathy apart from Graves' hyperthyroidism, and to predict which patients would progress to ophthalmopathy, the study relied on TCR beta repertoire signatures. In total, 135 blood samples were TCR-sequenced: under 45 ophthalmopathy, over 70 hyperthyroidism and 17 hyperthyroidism-to-ophthalmopathy patients. A discovery set of 90 to 100 patients (approximately 45 ophthalmopathy, about 55 stable hyperthyroidism) was enrolled to explore V-J signatures distinguishing ophthalmopathy from hyperthyroidism. An independent validation cohort comprised under 20 hyperthyroidism patients and 15 to 17 patients who later progressed from hyperthyroidism to ophthalmopathy. In roughly 6 hyperthyroidism patients, the T-cell repertoire of thyroid tissue was compared with the T-cell repertoire of blood. Following sample collection, hyperthyroidism patients were given methimazole at a starting dose of 30 mg daily, and ophthalmopathy patients were given high-dose intravenous methylprednisolone. Overall study outcomes, separate from this receptor: The 13-signature model separated ophthalmopathy from stable hyperthyroidism with approximately 88% sensitivity and around 81% specificity in cross-validation, and 80%/75% in the test set. No statistical method was used to predetermine the sample size, and group allocation was not hidden from the investigators. Most of the expanded thyroid clonotypes with a frequency above 0.001 were also detected in blood, and it was suggested that the thyroid immune response may be reflected by blood repertoires. In validation, the model predicted ophthalmopathy progression with less than 71% sensitivity and approximately 75% specificity; some 13 predicted patients were CT-confirmed with GO in a median of around 6 months.

Hyperthyroidism patients were newly diagnosed, with disease duration under 2 months, and aged 18 to 65 years. Patients with other autoimmune diseases, uncontrolled infections, pregnancy or lactation were excluded from the study. Diagnosis relied on clinical symptoms, serum thyroxine, TRAb, thyroid ultrasound and orbital computed tomography. Total RNA was extracted using Trizol reagent, and RNA quality was checked on an Agilent 2100 Bioanalyzer. The specimen sequenced was peripheral blood or thyroid tissue (not recorded which). The chain links TRBV7-7 with TRBJ2-3, and the D gene may be TRBD2, 5 bases matching. The receptor's source is an adult man with Graves' hyperthyroidism. The DNA sequence follows: TGTGCTAACAGCTTACGGGATTGGACAGATACGCAGTATTTT. Its protein is CANSLRDWTDTQYF.